This T cell receptor beta chain was obtained from a study of CD8+CD57+ T cells in acquired aplastic anemia. Study-wide background: Recorded DNA amounts for sorted CD4+ and CD8+ cells had an average of approximately 3 ug. Broader study findings: Controls did not differ significantly from patients in CD8+ Simpson's diversity. The same twenty-nine CD8+ CDR3 sequences occurred in patients and in controls.

Genomic DNA provided the template from which TCR beta VDJ and CDR3 profiles were obtained. TCRdb re-called the reads with MiXCR, one entry per CDR3 protein. The table includes 200,000 to 250,000 distinct CDR3 sequences, around 32% detected once. The CDR3 runs to 14 residues. With 6 bases removed from V and 4 bases from J, the gap between germline ends came to 18 bases. Germline V gene lookup returns CDR1 DFQATT and CDR2 SNEGSKA (reference sequence). This clonotype was detected only once. Its antigen is as yet unknown. This chain links TRBV20-1 with TRBJ1-1; D might be TRBD1 (6 bases). The receptor comes from a human donor in good health, serving as a control. Material: sorted CD4+, CD8+, or CD8+CD57+ T cells (not recorded which) from PBMCs. The CDR3 loop reads CSAPRGGAGTEAFF. CDR3 nucleotides: TGCAGTGCCCCTCGGGGGGGCGCGGGCACTGAAGCTTTCTTT.